Each of the 13 T cell receptor beta chains below was sequenced from the same sample in a study of T cell repertoires in cytomegalovirus infection. These receptors' antigens are unknown. Each CDR3 protein gets one entry after TCRdb re-called the reads with MiXCR. The sample lists fewer than 1,000,000 distinct CDR3 sequences, roughly a third seen once, with roughly 12% in the top ten. The source was cultured CD8+ T cells from PBMCs, collected from culture after CMV antigen stimulation. The receptors here all came from a human donor in good health (CMV status not recorded). Some clones in this sample may be carry-over from other donors' samples.

The CDR3 spells CASSVAPGRDISSGANVLTF. CDR3 DNA sequence: TGTGCCAGCAGCGTAGCTCCTGGGAGAGACATTAGCTCTGGGGCCAACGTCCTGACTTTC. This chain joins TRBV9 and TRBJ2-6, with D perhaps matching TRBD2 (5 bases). This CDR3 has 20 residues. Between the trimmed V and J ends, which lost 0 bases and 0 bases, there was a span of 19 bases. Germline CDR1 is SGDLS and CDR2 is YYNGEE.

This clonotype was picked up a small number of times. This chain joins TRBV12-3 or TRBV12-4 and TRBJ1-5, with TRBD1 as a possible D gene (6 bases). There are 15 residues in the CDR3. The V and J ends lost 2 bases and 5 bases respectively, with 13 bases between them. CDR3 region: CASSLSVQGDQPQHF. The CDR3 DNA follows: TGTGCCAGCAGTTTATCAGTACAGGGAGATCAGCCCCAGCATTTT.

This clonotype came up a few times. The V call is TRBV11-2, the J call TRBJ1-5; TRBD1 is a possible D gene (5 bases). The CDR3 is 13 residues long. V was pared by 0 bases and J by 6 bases, with 6 bases between. Germline lookup yields CDR1 SGHAT and CDR2 FQNNGV. The DNA for the CDR3 is TGTGCCAGCAGCTTAGATCAGGGTCAGCCCCAGCATTTT. Translated, it gives CASSLDQGQPQHF.

This chain joins TRBV3-1 and TRBJ1-2; TRBD1 might be the D (6 bases). Germline CDR1 LGHDT, CDR2 YNNKEL (reference sequence). V shed 0 bases and J shed 4 bases, with 15 bases lying between them. The CDR3 runs 16 residues. CDR3 coding DNA: TGTGCCAGCAGCCAAGATATTACGGGGGCCGGCTATGGCTACACCTTC. Protein product: CASSQDITGAGYGYTF.

J is TRBJ2-1 and V is TRBV15; 7 nucleotides align to TRBD2. Germline V gene data show CDR1 as LNHNV and CDR2 as YYDKDF (reference sequence). The CDR3 runs to 17 residues. With V trimmed by 0 bases and J by 8 bases, 13 bases remained unmatched. CDR3 amino acids: CATSRDPWTSEGYEQFF. For the CDR3, the DNA is TGTGCCACCAGCAGAGATCCATGGACTAGTGAGGGGTATGAGCAGTTCTTC.

Ten or more counts support this clonotype. This rearrangement joins TRBV7-8 to TRBJ1-1, with TRBD1 as a possible D gene (5 bases). V was clipped by 2 bases and J by 8 bases, with 12 bases between them. CDR3 length equals 13 residues. Germline assignment: CDR1 SGHVS and CDR2 FQNEAQ. This CDR3 is CASSLQGPPEAFF. Written as DNA, the CDR3 is TGTGCCAGCAGCTTACAGGGCCCCCCGGAAGCTTTCTTT.

The V gene is TRBV6-2 or TRBV6-3, the J gene TRBJ1-6, with D possibly being TRBD1 (6 bases). The length of the CDR3 is 18 residues. Trimming took off 4 bases at V and 1 base at J, with 17 bases between the two ends. Germline CDR1 MNHEY, CDR2 SVGEGT. In DNA, the CDR3 is TGTGCCAGCAGTTCGCGGGACATCGGACGGTCCTATAATTCACCCCTCCACTTT. Encoded protein: CASSSRDIGRSYNSPLHF.

This chain joins TRBV20-1 and TRBJ1-4; the D gene is possibly TRBD1 (6 bases). Per germline, CDR1 DFQATT and CDR2 SNEGSKA (reference sequence). Trimming pared 2 bases from V and 8 bases from J, leaving 18 bases between. The CDR3 spans 15 residues. The CDR3 loop is CSARRGGRPNEKLFF. The DNA of the CDR3 is TGCAGTGCTAGACGTGGGGGCAGGCCCAACGAAAAACTGTTTTTT.

This clonotype has just a few counts. The V gene is TRBV3-1, the J gene TRBJ2-1; tentatively, D is TRBD2 (6 bases). The V end was cut by 4 bases, the J end by 4 bases, with 20 bases between. Germline V gene lookup returns CDR1 LGHDT and CDR2 YNNKEL (reference sequence). This CDR3 region has 17 residues. The CDR3 loop reads CASSLPWGGVGYNEQFF. CDR3 bases: TGTGCCAGCAGCCTTCCCTGGGGCGGGGTCGGATACAATGAGCAGTTCTTC.

The chain combines TRBV4-2 with TRBJ1-1, with 9 bases matching TRBD1. V was pared by 2 bases and J by 1 base, with 2 bases of the junction left unmatched. The CDR3 is 15 residues long. CDR1 is LGHNA and CDR2 is YNFKEQ in the germline V gene. The CDR3 sequence is CASSQPDRGNTEAFF. As DNA, the CDR3 is TGTGCCAGCAGCCAACCGGACAGGGGGAACACTGAAGCTTTCTTT.

This chain joins TRBV19 and TRBJ1-2; D is unclear. V was shortened by 3 bases and J by 4 bases, with 15 bases between the two germline ends. Germline CDR1 is LNHDA and CDR2 is SQIVND (reference sequence). This CDR3 has 15 residues. The CDR3 loop reads CASSIEGSVGYGYTF. CDR3 DNA: TGTGCCAGTAGTATTGAGGGAAGTGTCGGCTATGGCTACACCTTC.

This clonotype has at least ten counts. This sequence joins TRBV24-1 and TRBJ2-2; 8 nucleotides line up with TRBD1. Germline loops: CDR1 KGHDR, CDR2 SFDVKD. The CDR3 is 15 amino acids. Unmatched junction bases numbered 7, after V lost 5 bases and J lost 6 bases. In nucleotides, the CDR3 is TGTGCCACCAGTGCCTGGACAGGGATGGCCGGGGAGCTGTTTTTT. It yields the protein CATSAWTGMAGELFF.

This clonotype was seen a single time. One base away lies a much larger clone, so this may be a sequencing read error. The chain employs TRBV4-1 and TRBJ1-5; the match to TRBD1 covers 7 bases. CDR3 length equals 16 residues. Germline V gene data show CDR1 as MGHRA and CDR2 as YSYEKL. The CDR3 bases are TGCACCAGCAGCCAATCCGACCCCACAGGGGTTCAGCCCCAGCATTTT. It is translated as CTSSQSDPTGVQPQHF.